This entry lists 14 T cell receptor beta chains sequenced from one sample in a study of beta chain features in type 1 diabetes. Broader study findings: Moderately but significantly shorter TCRB CDR3s were found in Type 1 diabetes patients in all four CD4+ subsets.

These receptors are not linked to any known antigen. What was sequenced were expressed TCRB transcripts, since all of the isolated RNA had been reverse transcribed. Method: immunoSEQ multiplex PCR; TCRdb's copy keeps in-frame clones and lacks some. The sample lists a few hundred thousand clones, 15% to 20% seen once, with more than 0.075% in the top ten. The sequenced sample consisted of naive CD4+ T cells from blood. These TCRs come from a man aged 30 to 45 with type 1 diabetes.

The chain combines TRBV28 with TRBJ2-5, with D maybe TRBD1 (6 bases). Germline V gene sequence: CDR1 MDHEN, CDR2 SYDVKM. Trimming took 5 bases from V and 1 from J, leaving 11 bases between them. The CDR3 has 14 amino acids. DNA of the CDR3: TGTGCCAGCAGTCCGACAGGTTTCCAAGAGACCCAGTACTTC. Translating gives CASSPTGFQETQYF.

The chain links TRBV7-9 to TRBJ2-5, with D maybe TRBD2 (5 bases). V dropped 4 bases and J dropped 13 bases, with 16 bases sitting between them. This CDR3 has 12 amino acids. Germline V gives CDR1 SEHNR, CDR2 FQNEAQ (reference sequence). The CDR3 protein is CASSYRELSPYF. Written as DNA, the CDR3 is TGTGCCAGCAGCTACCGGGAACTAAGTCCGTACTTC.

This chain connects TRBV28 to TRBJ2-5; TRBD2 matches 11 bases. V lost 6 bases to trimming and J lost 5 bases; unmatched junction nucleotides: 5. CDR1 is MDHEN, CDR2 SYDVKM, per germline. The CDR3 runs to 14 residues. The CDR3 DNA is TGTGCCAGCAGGCCTAGCGGGAGGAGGGAGACCCAGTACTTC. Its translation: CASRPSGRRETQYF.

This clone was observed a handful of times. V usage is TRBV6-6 and J usage is TRBJ2-6; TRBD1 matches 7 bases. J lost 2 bases, V lost 6 bases, and 4 bases had no gene match. Looked up from germline, CDR1 is MNHNY and CDR2 is SVGAGI (reference sequence). The CDR3 contains 15 residues. CDR3 amino acids: CASSADRAGANVLTF. The DNA of the CDR3 is TGTGCCAGCAGCGCCGACAGGGCTGGGGCCAACGTCCTGACTTTC.

This chain links TRBV30 with TRBJ1-5; D call uncertain. Trimming cost V 4 bases and J 7 bases, with 14 bases left between them. Germline CDR1 GTSNPN, CDR2 SVGIG (reference sequence). The CDR3 spans 13 residues. In DNA form, the CDR3 reads TGTGCCTGGACACCGGGCGGGAGACAGCCCCAGCATTTT. This codes for CAWTPGGRQPQHF.

This clone was recorded once. The rearrangement joins TRBV2 to TRBJ1-1; D ambiguous. The V gene lost 6 bases and the J gene lost 11 bases, with 10 bases spanning the gap. This CDR3 region has 10 residues. CDR1 and CDR2 from the germline V gene are SNHLY and FYNNEI. CDR3 DNA: TGTGCCAGCAGGGCCCCCGGGGCTTTCTTT. It translates to CASRAPGAFF.

CDR3 bases: TGTGCCAGCAGCGTTGGGGCAGGGCCGTTGTACAATGAGCAGTTCTTC. Translated: CASSVGAGPLYNEQFF. The chain uses TRBV9 and TRBJ2-1; the D gene is possibly TRBD1 (5 bases). The CDR3 loop spans 16 amino acids. Germline CDR1 is SGDLS and CDR2 is YYNGEE. The V and J ends lost 2 bases and 4 bases respectively, with 16 bases between them.

There are a few counts of this clone. J is TRBJ2-7 and V is TRBV4-2; D perhaps matches TRBD1 (6 bases). The CDR3 is 15 residues long. Deletions cut 1 base from V and 5 bases from J, with 15 bases between. Germline V CDR1 and CDR2: LGHNA, YNFKEQ. The CDR3 nucleotides are TGTGCCAGCAGCCAAGCGTCCTGGGGGCGCGACGAGCAGTACTTC. It codes for CASSQASWGRDEQYF.

This clone was detected a few times. This chain links TRBV5-1 with TRBJ2-7; 7 bases are a match to TRBD2. Trimming cost V 2 bases and J 5 bases; bases outside gene matches: 7. Germline V CDR1 and CDR2: SGHRS, YFSETQ. This CDR3 has 14 residues. The CDR3 sequence is CASSLLAFGNEQYF. The CDR3 DNA follows: TGCGCCAGCAGCTTACTAGCGTTCGGAAACGAGCAGTACTTC.

The chain uses TRBV11-1 and TRBJ2-1; 7 bases agree with TRBD1. Germline trimming cut 5 bases from V and 0 bases from J; bases unmatched to any gene: 4. Germline-derived CDR1 and CDR2 are SGHAT and FQDESV (reference sequence). The CDR3 is made up of 15 amino acids. The CDR3 reads CASSRTGFSYNEQFF. The CDR3 DNA is TGTGCCAGCAGCCGGACAGGATTCTCCTACAATGAGCAGTTCTTC. Combining the CDR3 with reference TRBV11-1 and TRBJ2-1 gives the whole variable domain EAEVAQSPRYKITEKSQAVAFWCDPISGHATLYWYRQILGQGPELLVQFQDESVVDDSQLPKDRFSAERLKGVDSTLKIQPAELGDSAMYLCASSRTGFSYNEQFFGPGTRLTVL.

This chain's CDR3 is CASIGDEQFF. The CDR3 region has the DNA TGTGCCAGCATAGGGGATGAGCAGTTCTTC. The chain employs TRBV2 and TRBJ2-1, with D tentatively TRBD1 (5 bases). V lost 7 bases, J lost 8 bases, and 6 bases lay in between. The CDR3 runs 10 residues. Germline V CDR1 and CDR2: SNHLY, FYNNEI.

The table lists this clone with a few counts. This sequence joins TRBV5-4 and TRBJ2-5; no reliable D call. The V and J ends lost 4 bases and 1 base respectively, with 8 bases between them. The CDR3 length is 13 residues. Germline V lookup: CDR1 SGHNT, CDR2 YYREEE (reference sequence). For the CDR3, the DNA is TGTGCCAGCAGCAATGGCCCCCAAGAGACCCAGTACTTC. Translation gives CASSNGPQETQYF. Using reference TRBV5-4 and TRBJ2-5 for the parts outside the CDR3, the full variable domain is ETGVTQSPTHLIKTRGQQVTLRCSSQSGHNTVSWYQQALGQGPQFIFQYYREEENGRGNFPPRFSGLQFPNYSSELNVNALELDDSALYLCASSNGPQETQYFGPGTRLLVL.

This clone was counted a few times. The gene calls are TRBV25-1 and TRBJ2-7; 8 nucleotides align to TRBD2. The CDR3 sequence is 15 residues long. V was pared by 2 bases and J by 2 bases, with 5 bases of the junction left unmatched. Germline V gene lookup returns CDR1 MGHDK and CDR2 SYGVNS. The DNA of the CDR3 is TGTGCCAGCAGTGAAACCGGGACTAGAACCTACGAGCAGTACTTC. Protein sequence: CASSETGTRTYEQYF.

The gene calls are TRBV28 and TRBJ2-4; tentatively, D is TRBD2 (5 bases). Germline CDR1 reads MDHEN; CDR2 reads SYDVKM. The V end was cut by 4 bases, the J end by 0 bases, with 16 bases between. This CDR3 spans 17 amino acids. The CDR3 reads CASSSPSGWIAKNIQYF. Here the CDR3 DNA reads TGTGCCAGCAGTTCCCCGTCGGGGTGGATAGCCAAAAACATTCAGTACTTC.